The 2 T cell receptor beta chains reported below all come from one sample, sequenced in a study of cytomegalovirus exposure and HLA in healthy donors. The PCR employed 60 Vbeta primers together with 13 Jbeta primers. Libraries were prepared by immunoSEQ multiplex PCR; TCRdb keeps only in-frame clonotypes and omits some of them. There are about 78,000 clones in the sample; over 70% occur only once, and roughly 30% lies in the top ten. Input material: PBMCs. The source of these receptors is a man aged 50 or older in good health and CMV-seropositive.

V usage is TRBV7-8 and J usage is TRBJ2-7; D gene unclear. CDR3 length equals 13 residues. The V gene lost 0 bases and the J gene lost 9 bases, with 12 bases spanning the gap. Germline V gives CDR1 SGHVS, CDR2 FQNEAQ. The CDR3 protein is CASSLAIVARQYF. CDR3 DNA: TGTGCCAGCAGCTTAGCAATCGTAGCTAGGCAGTACTTC.

Note on this clone: The junction and the germline gene differ at one end; a read error may be behind it. This chain uses TRBV29-1 with TRBJ2-4; 10 bases are a match to TRBD1. The CDR3 runs to 14 residues. Germline V CDR1 and CDR2: SQVTM, ANQGSEA. In nucleotides, the CDR3 is TGCAGCGTCCTGGACAGGGGGGCCAAAAACAGTCAGTACTTC. This codes for CSVLDRGAKNSQYF.